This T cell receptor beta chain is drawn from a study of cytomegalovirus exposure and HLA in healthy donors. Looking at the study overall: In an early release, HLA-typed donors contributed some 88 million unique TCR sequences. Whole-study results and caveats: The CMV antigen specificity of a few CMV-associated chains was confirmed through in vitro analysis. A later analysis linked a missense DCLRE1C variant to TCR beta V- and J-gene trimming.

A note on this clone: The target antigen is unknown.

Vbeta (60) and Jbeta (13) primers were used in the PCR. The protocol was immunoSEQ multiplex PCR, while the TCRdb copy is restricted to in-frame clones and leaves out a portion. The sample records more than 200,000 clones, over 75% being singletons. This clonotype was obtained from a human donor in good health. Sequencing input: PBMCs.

CDR3 nucleotides: TGTGCCAGCAGCGTAAGGGGTTGGGACAGTGGTTTTCAGCCCCAGCATTTT. Encoded protein: CASSVRGWDSGFQPQHF. The genes are TRBV7-9 and TRBJ1-5; 7 bases fit TRBD1. There are 17 residues in the CDR3. Germline V gene lookup returns CDR1 SEHNR and CDR2 FQNEAQ (reference sequence). V gave up 5 bases and J gave up 6 bases; unmatched junction bases: 16.